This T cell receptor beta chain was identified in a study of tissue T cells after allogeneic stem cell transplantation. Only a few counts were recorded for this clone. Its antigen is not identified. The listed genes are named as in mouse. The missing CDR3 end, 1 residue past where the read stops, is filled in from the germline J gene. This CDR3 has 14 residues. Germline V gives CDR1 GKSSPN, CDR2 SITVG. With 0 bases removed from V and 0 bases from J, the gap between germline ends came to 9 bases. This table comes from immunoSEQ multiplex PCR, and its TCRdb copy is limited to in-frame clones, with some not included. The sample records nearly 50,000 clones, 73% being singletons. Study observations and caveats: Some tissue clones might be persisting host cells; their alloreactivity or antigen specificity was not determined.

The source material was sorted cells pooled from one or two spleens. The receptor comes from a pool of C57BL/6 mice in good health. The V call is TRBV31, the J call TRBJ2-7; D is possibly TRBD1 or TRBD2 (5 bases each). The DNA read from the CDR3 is TGTGCCTGGAGTCTGGGGACGAGCTCCTATGAACAGTAC. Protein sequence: CAWSLGTSSYEQY. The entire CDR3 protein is CAWSLGTSSYEQYF.